One sample yielded the 32 T cell receptor beta chains listed below, sequenced in a study of T cell responses to AZD1222 COVID-19 vaccine (dated by TCRdb to the early 2020s). Library creation used the immunoSEQ multiplex PCR assay. In TCRdb, the immuneACCESS table is reduced to in-frame sequences with V and J assigned. These tables do not hold every clone; where another copy was compared, an unresolved V gene accounts for under half, and the others remain unexplained. For this sample the table gives some 47,000 clones, of which roughly 89% were detected only once. The ten largest clones add up to roughly 3% of the sample. The time point label, read with the paper, signifies: about 28 days (+/-7) after the second vaccine dose. Sequencing was performed on peripheral blood, taken 28 days after the second AZD1222 dose. These TCRs come from an adult who received the AZD1222 COVID-19 vaccine.

J is TRBJ1-1 and V is TRBV9, with D tentatively TRBD1 (5 bases). CDR3 length equals 14 residues. Germline CDR1 and CDR2: SGDLS and YYNGEE. Trimming pared 0 bases from V and 1 base from J, leaving 7 bases between. The CDR3 bases are TGTGCCAGCAGCGTAGTGCAGGGGAACACTGAAGCTTTCTTT. Translated, it gives CASSVVQGNTEAFF.

This rearrangement joins TRBV6-5 to TRBJ2-7; D is unresolved. V shed 5 bases and J shed 3 bases, with 5 bases lying between them. Germline V lookup: CDR1 MNHEY, CDR2 SVGAGI. The CDR3 sequence is 11 residues long. CDR3 DNA: TGTGCCAGCAGTCCTAGCTACGAGCAGTACTTC. Translated, it gives CASSPSYEQYF.

This chain uses TRBV7-2 with TRBJ1-4; 9 bases fit TRBD1. The CDR3 has 14 amino acids. CDR1 is SGHTA, CDR2 FQGNSA, per germline. V shed 4 bases and J 7 bases; nucleotides not matched to a gene: 4. The CDR3 sequence: CASSSDRGSEKLFF. The CDR3 DNA follows: TGTGCCAGCAGCTCGGACAGGGGAAGTGAAAAACTGTTTTTT. The full variable domain, with the rest looked up from reference TRBV7-2 and TRBJ1-4, is GAGVSQSPSNKVTEKGKDVELRCDPISGHTALYWYRQSLGQGLEFLIYFQGNSAPDKSGLPSDRFSAERTGGSVSTLTIQRTQQEDSAVYLCASSSDRGSEKLFFGSGTQLSVL.

The rearrangement links TRBV28 to TRBJ2-5; D remains ambiguous. CDR1 is MDHEN, CDR2 SYDVKM, per germline. The CDR3 covers 14 residues. Deletions cut 6 bases from V and 5 bases from J, with 16 bases between. In DNA form, the CDR3 reads TGTGCCAGCAGCTTACGGGTGCTTGGGGAGACCCAGTACTTC. Translation gives CASSLRVLGETQYF.

The V and J genes are TRBV4-1 and TRBJ2-7; D unclear. Trimming left V 1 base short and J 5 bases short, with 9 bases between. The germline gives CDR1 MGHRA, CDR2 YSYEKL. The CDR3 is 13 residues long. This chain's CDR3 is CASSQVLRDEQYF. Written as DNA, the CDR3 is TGCGCCAGCAGCCAAGTCTTAAGGGACGAGCAGTACTTC.

This chain connects TRBV3-1 (or the pseudogene TRBV3-2) to TRBJ2-3; D is uncertain. Germline V gene lookup returns CDR1 LGHDT and CDR2 YNNKEL (reference sequence). The CDR3 covers 16 residues. Trimming shortened V by 3 bases and J by 0 bases, and 13 bases separated the two germline ends. The CDR3 here is CASSHSGRPSTDTQYF. In nucleotides, the CDR3 is TGTGCCAGCAGCCACTCGGGCAGACCAAGCACAGATACGCAGTATTTT.

The V and J genes are TRBV14 and TRBJ2-7; D may correspond to TRBD1 or TRBD2 (6 bases each). Per germline, CDR1 SGHDN and CDR2 FVKESK. V lost 4 bases and J lost 3, with 19 bases in between. There are 16 residues in the CDR3. CDR3 in amino acids: CASSPLAGGLGYEQYF. The CDR3 nucleotides read TGTGCCAGCAGCCCCTTGGCCGGGGGCCTCGGCTACGAGCAGTACTTC.

V is TRBV11-2 and J is TRBJ2-3; TRBD1 might be the D (8 bases). The V end lost 5 bases, the J end lost 3 bases, and 18 bases lay between the germline ends. The CDR3 covers 16 residues. Germline-derived CDR1 and CDR2 are SGHAT and FQNNGV. CDR3 sequence: CASSARTGRGTDTQYF. The CDR3, as DNA: TGTGCCAGCAGCGCCAGGACAGGGAGGGGTACAGATACGCAGTATTTT. The entire variable domain, with the rest obtained from reference TRBV11-2 and TRBJ2-3, is as follows: EAGVAQSPRYKIIEKRQSVAFWCNPISGHATLYWYQQILGQGPKLLIQFQNNGVVDDSQLPKDRFSAERLKGVDSTLKIQPAKLEDSAVYLCASSARTGRGTDTQYFGPGTRLTVL.

This chain links TRBV6-5 with TRBJ1-5; no reliable D call. Germline CDR1 is MNHEY and CDR2 is SVGAGI. This CDR3 is 13 amino acids long. V dropped 5 bases and J dropped 0 bases, with 5 bases sitting between them. The CDR3 loop is CASSPYSNQPQHF. The DNA for the CDR3 is TGTGCCAGCAGTCCCTATAGCAATCAGCCCCAGCATTTT.

This chain connects TRBV19 to TRBJ2-3; 10 bases map to TRBD2. Germline loops: CDR1 LNHDA, CDR2 SQIVND (reference sequence). The J segment lost 1 base and the V segment lost 1 base, leaving 2 bases of the junction unmatched. The CDR3 extends over 16 amino acids. The CDR3 DNA follows: TGTGCCAGTAGTATAGGGACTAGCGGCCGCACAGATACGCAGTATTTT. Residues: CASSIGTSGRTDTQYF. Looking up the rest from reference TRBV19 and TRBJ2-3 gives the full variable domain: DGGITQSPKYLFRKEGQNVTLSCEQNLNHDAMYWYRQDPGQGLRLIYYSQIVNDFQKGDIAEGYSVSREKKESFPLTVTSAQKNPTAFYLCASSIGTSGRTDTQYFGPGTRLTVL.

CDR3 in amino acids: CSASPSGRSYNEQFF. The CDR3 DNA reads TGCAGTGCTAGTCCTAGCGGGAGGTCCTACAATGAGCAGTTCTTC. This chain links TRBV20-1 with TRBJ2-1; 11 bases are a match to TRBD2. Germline-derived CDR1 and CDR2 are DFQATT and SNEGSKA (reference sequence). Losses at the gene ends were 3 bases for V and 1 base for J; bases not matched to a gene: 2. CDR3 length equals 15 residues.

The J gene is TRBJ1-5, the V gene TRBV18, with D uncertain. Germline CDR1 is KGHSH and CDR2 is LQKENI. Deletions cut 2 bases from V and 3 bases from J, with 5 bases between. The CDR3 covers 13 residues. In nucleotides, the CDR3 is TGTGCCAGCTCACCAAAAGACAATCAGCCCCAGCATTTT. Translation gives CASSPKDNQPQHF.

The rearrangement uses TRBV29-1 and TRBJ2-1; TRBD2 matches 7 bases. The CDR3 has 11 residues. J gave up 9 bases and V 6 bases, and 5 bases lay outside the gene matches. Germline V gene lookup returns CDR1 SQVTM and CDR2 ANQGSEA. This CDR3 is CSVAGEGEQFF. As DNA, the CDR3 is TGCAGCGTGGCGGGAGAAGGTGAGCAGTTCTTC.

J is TRBJ1-2 and V is TRBV9; D is perhaps TRBD1 (5 bases). The CDR3 runs to 17 residues. The germline V gene has CDR1 SGDLS and CDR2 YYNGEE. V lost 0 bases, J lost 4 bases, and 19 bases lay in between. The CDR3 spells CASSVAAGSAGVYGYTF. The CDR3 DNA reads TGTGCCAGCAGCGTAGCCGCAGGGAGCGCGGGTGTCTATGGCTACACCTTC.

This chain links TRBV10-1 with TRBJ2-1; no clear D gene. This CDR3 has 14 amino acids. V dropped 6 bases and J dropped 8 bases, with 17 bases sitting between them. CDR1 is WNHNN, CDR2 SYGVQD, per germline (reference sequence). The CDR3 is CASSLTPEGHEQFF. CDR3 DNA sequence: TGCGCCAGCAGCCTCACCCCCGAAGGGCATGAGCAGTTCTTC.

This chain joins TRBV6-2 or TRBV6-3 and TRBJ2-3, with 8 nucleotides matching TRBD2. From germline, CDR1 is MNHEY and CDR2 SVGEGT. The CDR3 has 15 amino acids. V gave up 4 bases and J gave up 0 bases; unmatched junction bases: 3. CDR3 sequence reads: CASSSLAGSTDTQYF. For the CDR3, the DNA is TGTGCCAGCAGTTCCTTAGCGGGAAGCACAGATACGCAGTATTTT.

J is TRBJ2-7 and V is TRBV6-5; D might be TRBD1 or TRBD2, each matching 5 bases. Germline V gene data show CDR1 as MNHEY and CDR2 as SVGAGI. V was shortened by 6 bases and J by 2 bases, with 17 bases between the two germline ends. This CDR3 contains 15 residues. In nucleotides, the CDR3 is TGTGCCAGCAGATTCCTTGGGGCGGGTACCTACGAGCAGTACTTC. This gives the protein CASRFLGAGTYEQYF.

The rearrangement links TRBV4-1 to TRBJ2-1; D call uncertain. CDR1 MGHRA and CDR2 YSYEKL come from the germline V gene. This CDR3 contains 17 residues. V lost 1 base and J lost 2, with 15 bases in between. The CDR3 sequence is CASSQGPTANTYNEQFF. DNA for the CDR3: TGCGCCAGCAGCCAAGGTCCCACTGCTAACACCTACAATGAGCAGTTCTTC.

This sequence joins TRBV5-1 and TRBJ2-3; D not certain. The germline V gene has CDR1 SGHRS and CDR2 YFSETQ. The CDR3 length is 12 residues. With 0 bases removed from V and 6 bases from J, the gap between germline ends came to 5 bases. CDR3 residues: CASSLEGDTQYF. CDR3 DNA: TGCGCCAGCAGCTTGGAAGGGGATACGCAGTATTTT. Together with reference TRBV5-1 and TRBJ2-3, the CDR3 gives the full variable domain: KAGVTQTPRYLIKTRGQQVTLSCSPISGHRSVSWYQQTPGQGLQFLFEYFSETQRNKGNFPGRFSGRQFSNSRSEMNVSTLELGDSALYLCASSLEGDTQYFGPGTRLTVL.

The J gene is TRBJ2-1, the V gene TRBV6-4; unclear D gene. Trimming removed 0 bases at V and 0 bases at J, with 9 bases between. Germline CDR1 is MRHNA and CDR2 is SNTAGT. This CDR3 contains 16 residues. Written as DNA, the CDR3 is TGTGCCAGCAGTGACTCGTTCAGAAGCTCCTACAATGAGCAGTTCTTC. Its protein is CASSDSFRSSYNEQFF.

The rearrangement uses TRBV2 and TRBJ1-6; 10 bases fit TRBD1. Germline V gene lookup returns CDR1 SNHLY and CDR2 FYNNEI. V dropped 3 bases and J dropped 9; count of bases not matched to a gene: 14. This CDR3 region has 18 residues. CDR3 loop: CASSEVRVGTGVTSPLHF. CDR3 nucleotides: TGTGCCAGCAGTGAGGTGAGAGTCGGGACAGGGGTAACTTCACCCCTCCACTTT.

This clone has more than one count but fewer than ten. The chain carries TRBV21-1 and TRBJ2-3; TRBD2 was called by the table and not checked on the DNA. TRBV21-1 is a pseudogene locus. The CDR3 contains 17 residues. DNA of the CDR3: TGTGCCAGCAGCAAAGGTCCTAGCGGACCCGGCACAGATACGCAGTATTTT. Translated: CASSKGPSGPGTDTQYF.

This chain uses TRBV5-4 with TRBJ1-2; D not resolved. The CDR3 covers 16 residues. The V gene lost 5 bases and the J gene lost 5 bases, with 22 bases spanning the gap. Germline loops: CDR1 SGHNT, CDR2 YYREEE (reference sequence). The CDR3 spells CASRLTGTLLTYGYTF. For the CDR3, the DNA is TGTGCCAGCAGGCTAACGGGAACCCTACTTACTTATGGCTACACCTTC.

This clone was seen more than once but under ten times. J is TRBJ2-5 and V is TRBV24-1; perhaps TRBD1 as D (6 bases). V dropped 0 bases and J dropped 2 bases, with 12 bases sitting between them. This CDR3 region has 16 residues. Germline V gene data show CDR1 as KGHDR and CDR2 as SFDVKD. CDR3 protein: CATSDLAQGFQETQYF. Here the CDR3 DNA reads TGTGCCACCAGTGATTTGGCGCAGGGGTTTCAAGAGACCCAGTACTTC.

The CDR3 DNA follows: TGTGCCACCAGCAGAGATCCAGGGCCTGAAAAACTGTTTTTT. It is translated as CATSRDPGPEKLFF. The chain recombines TRBV15 with TRBJ1-4, with a tentative D call TRBD1 (5 bases). The CDR3 is 14 amino acids. The V end lost 0 bases, the J end lost 7 bases, and 9 bases lay between the germline ends. Per germline, CDR1 LNHNV and CDR2 YYDKDF (reference sequence).

The chain uses TRBV9 and TRBJ2-2; 9 positions agree with TRBD2. CDR1 is SGDLS and CDR2 is YYNGEE in the germline V gene. Trimming took 5 bases from V and 7 from J; bases not matched to a gene: 6. The CDR3 runs 14 residues. The CDR3 nucleotides read TGTGCCAGCAGTGGGACTAGCTACGTCGGGGAGCTGTTTTTT. It codes for CASSGTSYVGELFF.

The chain is built from TRBV5-6 and TRBJ1-1; 9 bases fit TRBD1. The CDR3 contains 15 residues. Germline V gives CDR1 SGHDT, CDR2 YYEEEE. The ends lost 4 bases at V and 0 bases at J; junction bases unmatched: 4. In nucleotides, the CDR3 is TGTGCCAGCAGCAAGGACAGGGGTTTGAACACTGAAGCTTTCTTT. Protein sequence: CASSKDRGLNTEAFF.

The rearrangement joins TRBV18 to TRBJ1-2, with 8 nucleotides matching TRBD1. Trimming removed 4 bases from V and 2 bases from J; junction bases left unmatched: 0. The CDR3 runs to 13 residues. Germline V gives CDR1 KGHSH, CDR2 LQKENI. The CDR3 coding sequence is TGTGCCAGCTCACGACAGGGGAACTATGGCTACACCTTC. Its protein product is CASSRQGNYGYTF.

This clone was detected only once. The rearrangement joins TRBV28 to TRBJ1-1; TRBD1 agrees at 8 bases. The CDR3 extends over 14 amino acids. Germline lookup yields CDR1 MDHEN and CDR2 SYDVKM. The V gene end was trimmed by 3 bases and the J gene end by 4 bases; junction bases not matched to a gene: 4. CDR3 protein: CASSLDRVVTEAFF. The CDR3 DNA sequence: TGTGCCAGCAGTTTGGACAGGGTTGTCACTGAAGCTTTCTTT.

V is TRBV6-6 and J is TRBJ1-5; TRBD1 aligns across 9 bases. Germline V lookup: CDR1 MNHNY, CDR2 SVGAGI (reference sequence). The CDR3 is made up of 15 amino acids. Trimming cost V 6 bases and J 5 bases; bases outside gene matches: 8. The CDR3 DNA sequence: TGTGCCAGCAGGGCACAGGGGGCGCGGGATCAGCCCCAGCATTTT. Its protein product is CASRAQGARDQPQHF.

The gene calls are TRBV24-1 and TRBJ1-1; the D gene is possibly TRBD1 (6 bases). V lost 4 bases, J lost 6 bases, and 14 bases lay in between. Looked up from germline, CDR1 is KGHDR and CDR2 is SFDVKD. This CDR3 spans 14 amino acids. CDR3 sequence (DNA): TGTGCCACCAGTGACAGCCGGGACACCCCTGAAGCTTTCTTT. Its protein product is CATSDSRDTPEAFF.

This clone was observed once. The chain carries TRBV5-4 and TRBJ2-1; 9 bases align to TRBD1. The CDR3 is made up of 15 amino acids. Germline V gene lookup returns CDR1 SGHNT and CDR2 YYREEE (reference sequence). Germline trimming cut 4 bases from V and 5 bases from J; bases unmatched to any gene: 7. The CDR3 is CASSRGQGNHNEQFF. The CDR3 DNA reads TGTGCCAGCAGCCGCGGACAGGGGAACCACAATGAGCAGTTCTTC.